These T cell receptor beta chains were read from a single sample in a study of siplizumab effects on memory and regulatory T cells. TCRdb keeps only in-frame clones here, not all; method: immunoSEQ multiplex PCR. This table holds around 100,000 clones, 90% to 95% found once. The sample comprised CD4+ T cells sorted from blood. These receptors all stem from a human donor in good health. Each CDR3 is given with its conserved first and last residue. Each record gives: V gene, D gene, clone size, J gene, CDR3 DNA, CDR3 protein. D genes are given only for firm matches. A clone size is listed for some rows: how often the clone was seen (once, few, many), or a class if it is expanded.

v_call: TRBV18
d_call: .
clone_size: .
j_call: TRBJ1-5
cdr3_nt: TGTGCCAGCTCACCGAGGGGGGTTAGCAATCAGCCCCAGCATTTT
cdr3_aa: CASSPRGVSNQPQHF

v_call: TRBV28
d_call: .
clone_size: .
j_call: TRBJ2-3
cdr3_nt: TGTGCCAGCAGTTTGGCAGATACGCAGTATTTT
cdr3_aa: CASSLADTQYF

v_call: TRBV19
d_call: TRBD2
clone_size: .
j_call: TRBJ2-2
cdr3_nt: TGTGCCAGTACCCCACCGGGACTAGCAAGATTTACCGGGGAGCTGTTTTTT
cdr3_aa: CASTPPGLARFTGELFF

v_call: TRBV28
d_call: .
clone_size: .
j_call: TRBJ2-1
cdr3_nt: TGTGCCAGCAGGACGACGGGGAGATCAGGCTCCTACAATGAGCAGTTCTTC
cdr3_aa: CASRTTGRSGSYNEQFF

v_call: TRBV28
d_call: .
clone_size: .
j_call: TRBJ2-7
cdr3_nt: TGTGCCAGCAGTTCCCCGGACCCGAGCTCCTACGAGCAGTACTTC
cdr3_aa: CASSSPDPSSYEQYF

v_call: TRBV18
d_call: TRBD2
clone_size: .
j_call: TRBJ2-2
cdr3_nt: TGTGCCAGCTCACCCCCGGGACTAGCGCGGACCGGGGAGCTGTTTTTT
cdr3_aa: CASSPPGLARTGELFF

v_call: TRBV4-2
d_call: TRBD2
clone_size: .
j_call: TRBJ2-7
cdr3_nt: TGTGCCAGCAGCCCCCGGGGAGGGACGACCTACGAGCAGTACTTC
cdr3_aa: CASSPRGGTTYEQYF

v_call: TRBV18
d_call: .
clone_size: few
j_call: TRBJ2-2
cdr3_nt: TGTGCCAGCTCACCAATACAGGGTGCCGGGGAGCTGTTTTTT
cdr3_aa: CASSPIQGAGELFF

v_call: TRBV10-3
d_call: .
clone_size: .
j_call: TRBJ2-2
cdr3_nt: TGTGCCATCAGGAATGCAGGGAACACCGGGGAGCTGTTTTTT
cdr3_aa: CAIRNAGNTGELFF

v_call: TRBV19
d_call: .
clone_size: .
j_call: TRBJ1-2
cdr3_nt: TGTGCCAGTAGCTCGACGGGGGCGCGTGGCGGCTACACCTTC
cdr3_aa: CASSSTGARGGYTF

v_call: TRBV18
d_call: .
clone_size: .
j_call: TRBJ1-1
cdr3_nt: TGTGCCAGCTCACTCAAACGCGGGGGGCTCGGCACTGAAGCTTTCTTT
cdr3_aa: CASSLKRGGLGTEAFF

v_call: TRBV6-1
d_call: .
clone_size: once
j_call: TRBJ2-3
cdr3_nt: TGTGCCAGCAGGGGGGGCGGTTGGATCGCAGATACGCAGTATTTT
cdr3_aa: CASRGGGWIADTQYF

v_call: TRBV6-6
d_call: .
clone_size: .
j_call: TRBJ1-2
cdr3_nt: TGTGCCAGCAGGGGGCGGTATGGCTACACCTTC
cdr3_aa: CASRGRYGYTF

v_call: TRBV5-8
d_call: .
clone_size: .
j_call: TRBJ2-3
cdr3_nt: TGTGCCAGCAGCTTGTTTCCCAGGGTTGTGACAGATACGCAGTATTTT
cdr3_aa: CASSLFPRVVTDTQYF

v_call: TRBV10-2
d_call: .
clone_size: .
j_call: TRBJ2-2
cdr3_nt: TGCGCCAGCAGTGAGCCAAACCGGGACGGCCGCACCGGGGAGCTGTTTTTT
cdr3_aa: CASSEPNRDGRTGELFF

v_call: TRBV10-3
d_call: .
clone_size: .
j_call: TRBJ1-5
cdr3_nt: TGTGCCATCAGTGAGTTTGGCAGGGGAGGCAATCAGCCCCAGCATTTT
cdr3_aa: CAISEFGRGGNQPQHF

v_call: TRBV6-6
d_call: TRBD1
clone_size: .
j_call: TRBJ1-6
cdr3_nt: TGTGCCAGCAAATCAAGAAGCAGGGGGAATTCACCCCTCCACTTT
cdr3_aa: CASKSRSRGNSPLHF

v_call: TRBV7-8
d_call: .
clone_size: .
j_call: TRBJ2-1
cdr3_nt: TGTGCCAGCAGCTCAGCCATACAAGGTGGCTCCTACAATGAGCAGTTCTTC
cdr3_aa: CASSSAIQGGSYNEQFF

v_call: TRBV7-8
d_call: TRBD2
clone_size: .
j_call: TRBJ2-7
cdr3_nt: TGTGCCAGCAGCTTAGTCCCTAGCGGGCGGTTTTACGAGCAGTACTTC
cdr3_aa: CASSLVPSGRFYEQYF

v_call: TRBV7-2
d_call: TRBD2
clone_size: .
j_call: TRBJ2-2
cdr3_nt: TGTGCCAGCAGAAACCCGGGGGGCACCGGGGAGCTGTTTTTT
cdr3_aa: CASRNPGGTGELFF

v_call: TRBV27
d_call: TRBD2
clone_size: once
j_call: TRBJ2-5
cdr3_nt: TGTGCCAGCAGTTTATCGTCCAGCGGGGGCCAAGAGACCCAGTACTTC
cdr3_aa: CASSLSSSGGQETQYF

v_call: TRBV4-1
d_call: .
clone_size: .
j_call: TRBJ2-1
cdr3_nt: TGCGCCAGCAGCCAAGCGTTAGCGGAATCCTACAATGAGCAGTTCTTC
cdr3_aa: CASSQALAESYNEQFF

v_call: TRBV28
d_call: .
clone_size: .
j_call: TRBJ2-5
cdr3_nt: TGTGCCAGCAGTTTTGTAACTGCAAACACCCAAGAGACCCAGTACTTC
cdr3_aa: CASSFVTANTQETQYF

v_call: TRBV6-4
d_call: .
clone_size: .
j_call: TRBJ1-2
cdr3_nt: TGTGCCAGCAGTGAACAGGGTTTCCAAGGCTACACCTTC
cdr3_aa: CASSEQGFQGYTF

v_call: TRBV19
d_call: .
clone_size: once
j_call: TRBJ1-5
cdr3_nt: TGTGCCAGTACCCTTGGGGGTAAAAATCAGCCCCAGCATTTT
cdr3_aa: CASTLGGKNQPQHF

v_call: TRBV28
d_call: .
clone_size: .
j_call: TRBJ1-5
cdr3_nt: TGTGCCAGCAGTTTGGGGAGCAATCAGCCCCAGCATTTT
cdr3_aa: CASSLGSNQPQHF

v_call: TRBV5-1
d_call: TRBD1
clone_size: .
j_call: TRBJ2-1
cdr3_nt: TGCGCCTCCTACAGGGGTGGGGCCGACAATGAGCAGTTCTTC
cdr3_aa: CASYRGGADNEQFF

v_call: TRBV7-3
d_call: TRBD2
clone_size: .
j_call: TRBJ2-2
cdr3_nt: TGTGCCAGCAGCCCGAGGGAGGGGAGAACCGGGGAGCTGTTTTTT
cdr3_aa: CASSPREGRTGELFF

v_call: TRBV7-9
d_call: .
clone_size: once
j_call: TRBJ2-3
cdr3_nt: TGTGCCAGCAGCTTAGTATCCACAGATACGCAGTATTTT
cdr3_aa: CASSLVSTDTQYF

v_call: TRBV15
d_call: TRBD1
clone_size: .
j_call: TRBJ2-1
cdr3_nt: TGTGCCACCAGCAACTATGGGACAGGGAGTAAGAATGAGCAGTTCTTC
cdr3_aa: CATSNYGTGSKNEQFF

v_call: TRBV18
d_call: TRBD1
clone_size: .
j_call: TRBJ1-1
cdr3_nt: TGTGCCAGCTCATCGTACGGGACAGGTGGGTGGACTGAAGCTTTCTTT
cdr3_aa: CASSSYGTGGWTEAFF

v_call: TRBV6-4
d_call: TRBD2
clone_size: .
j_call: TRBJ2-1
cdr3_nt: TGTGCCAGCAGCAGACTAGCGGGAGGTGAGAATGAGCAGTTCTTC
cdr3_aa: CASSRLAGGENEQFF

v_call: TRBV9
d_call: TRBD2
clone_size: .
j_call: TRBJ2-1
cdr3_nt: TGTGCCAGCAGCCCACGTGGGACTAGCGGGAGTAGCAATGAGCAGTTCTTC
cdr3_aa: CASSPRGTSGSSNEQFF

v_call: TRBV5-1
d_call: .
clone_size: .
j_call: TRBJ2-5
cdr3_nt: TGCGCCAGCAGCTTGGGAGCGGTGGGAAGGGAGACCCAGTACTTC
cdr3_aa: CASSLGAVGRETQYF

v_call: TRBV5-6
d_call: .
clone_size: .
j_call: TRBJ2-7
cdr3_nt: TGTGCCAGCAGCTTGATATCGCGCGGAAACGAGCAGTACTTC
cdr3_aa: CASSLISRGNEQYF

v_call: TRBV6-6
d_call: TRBD1
clone_size: .
j_call: TRBJ1-5
cdr3_nt: TGTGCCAGCAGCCCACAGGGGGCAAGCAATCAGCCCCAGCATTTT
cdr3_aa: CASSPQGASNQPQHF

v_call: TRBV7-9
d_call: .
clone_size: .
j_call: TRBJ1-1
cdr3_nt: TGTGCCAGCAGATTTGCGGCGGCGCGGGACACTGAAGCTTTCTTT
cdr3_aa: CASRFAAARDTEAFF

v_call: TRBV21-1
d_call: .
clone_size: .
j_call: TRBJ2-3
cdr3_nt: TGTGCCAGCAGCAAAGAGCCAGGGGCAGATACGCAGTATTTT
cdr3_aa: CASSKEPGADTQYF

v_call: TRBV7-8
d_call: TRBD2
clone_size: .
j_call: TRBJ2-7
cdr3_nt: TGTGCCAGCAGCTCTCGGCGGGCGGGAGCAGGAGAGCAGTACTTC
cdr3_aa: CASSSRRAGAGEQYF

v_call: TRBV7-3
d_call: .
clone_size: .
j_call: TRBJ2-2
cdr3_nt: TGTGCCAGCAGCTTTGGGACACCCAACACCGGGGAGCTGTTTTTT
cdr3_aa: CASSFGTPNTGELFF

v_call: TRBV29-1
d_call: TRBD1
clone_size: .
j_call: TRBJ2-7
cdr3_nt: TGCAGCGTTGATCAAACAGGGGAATACGAGCAGTACTTC
cdr3_aa: CSVDQTGEYEQYF

v_call: TRBV5-1
d_call: .
clone_size: .
j_call: TRBJ1-1
cdr3_nt: TGCGCCAGCAGCTTGGTGAGGGGTGTGAACACTGAAGCTTTCTTT
cdr3_aa: CASSLVRGVNTEAFF

v_call: TRBV28
d_call: TRBD1
clone_size: .
j_call: TRBJ2-1
cdr3_nt: TGTGCCAGCACTAAAACGGGACAGGGGGCAAAGAATGAGCAGTTCTTC
cdr3_aa: CASTKTGQGAKNEQFF

v_call: TRBV21-1
d_call: .
clone_size: .
j_call: TRBJ2-1
cdr3_nt: TGTGCCAGGATACAGGGCCATGAGCAGTTCTTC
cdr3_aa: CARIQGHEQFF

v_call: TRBV30
d_call: .
clone_size: few
j_call: TRBJ1-1
cdr3_nt: TGTGCCTGGAGTGTATTAGGGACGGGAGACAGAGAAGCTTTCTTT
cdr3_aa: CAWSVLGTGDREAFF

v_call: TRBV6-1
d_call: .
clone_size: .
j_call: TRBJ1-5
cdr3_nt: TGTGCCAGCAGTGAAGCGTGGACATCAGGTTATCAGCCCCAGCATTTT
cdr3_aa: CASSEAWTSGYQPQHF